The T cell receptor beta chain described here comes from a study of cytomegalovirus exposure and HLA in healthy donors. Notes on this clone: Its antigen is undetermined.

Study conclusions and caveats: According to a later analysis, most TCR beta chains associated with CMV appeared HLA-restricted.

Whereas donors were nominally healthy upon sampling, unrecorded immune exposures were probable. This PCR relied on a set of 60 Vbeta primers and 13 Jbeta primers. The assay was immunoSEQ multiplex PCR, and TCRdb's table has in-frame clones only and misses some. The listing records 30,000 to 40,000 clones. This clonotype was obtained from a man between 40 and 49 years old in good health and CMV-seropositive. The sample consisted of PBMCs.

CDR3 protein: CASSLWAGTQYF. The CDR3 DNA follows: TGTGCCAGCAGCTTGTGGGCTGGTACGCAGTATTTT. This chain joins TRBV5-6 and TRBJ2-3, with D hard to call. Per the germline V gene, CDR1 is SGHDT and CDR2 is YYEEEE. Trimming removed 1 base at V and 8 bases at J, with 8 bases between. The CDR3 sequence is 12 residues long.